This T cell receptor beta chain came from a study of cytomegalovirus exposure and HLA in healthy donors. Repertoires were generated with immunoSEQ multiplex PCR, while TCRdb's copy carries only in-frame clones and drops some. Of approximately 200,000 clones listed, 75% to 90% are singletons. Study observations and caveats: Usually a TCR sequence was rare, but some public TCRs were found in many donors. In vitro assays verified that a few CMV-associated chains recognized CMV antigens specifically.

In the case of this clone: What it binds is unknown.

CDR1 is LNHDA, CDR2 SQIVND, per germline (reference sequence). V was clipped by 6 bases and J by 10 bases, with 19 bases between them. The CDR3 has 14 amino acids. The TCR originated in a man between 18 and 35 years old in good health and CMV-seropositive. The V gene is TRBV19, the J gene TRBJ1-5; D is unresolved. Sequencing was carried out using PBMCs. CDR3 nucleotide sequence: TGTGCCAGTAGAACGCAGGCCGACCAAGGTCCCCAGCATTTT. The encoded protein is CASRTQADQGPQHF. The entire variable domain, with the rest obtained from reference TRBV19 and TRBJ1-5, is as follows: DGGITQSPKYLFRKEGQNVTLSCEQNLNHDAMYWYRQDPGQGLRLIYYSQIVNDFQKGDIAEGYSVSREKKESFPLTVTSAQKNPTAFYLCASRTQADQGPQHFGDGTRLSIL.